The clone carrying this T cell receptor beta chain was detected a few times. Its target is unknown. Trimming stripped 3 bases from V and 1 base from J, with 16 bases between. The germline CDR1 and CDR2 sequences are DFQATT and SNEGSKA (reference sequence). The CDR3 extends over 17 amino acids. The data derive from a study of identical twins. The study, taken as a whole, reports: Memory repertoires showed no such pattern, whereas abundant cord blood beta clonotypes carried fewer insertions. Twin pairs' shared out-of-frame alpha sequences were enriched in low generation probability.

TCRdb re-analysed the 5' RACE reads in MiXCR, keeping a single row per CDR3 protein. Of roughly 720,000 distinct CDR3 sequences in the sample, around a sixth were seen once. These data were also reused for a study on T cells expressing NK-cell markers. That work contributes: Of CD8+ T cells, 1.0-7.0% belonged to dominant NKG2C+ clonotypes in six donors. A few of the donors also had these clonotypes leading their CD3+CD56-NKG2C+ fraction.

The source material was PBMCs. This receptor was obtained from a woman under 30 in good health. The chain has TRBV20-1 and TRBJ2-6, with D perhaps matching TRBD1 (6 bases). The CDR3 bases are TGCAGTGCTAGTTCTGGGACATCCCGTTCTGGGGCCAACGTCCTGACTTTC. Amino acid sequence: CSASSGTSRSGANVLTF.